Listed below are T cell receptor beta chains from one sample, sequenced in a study of blood T cell repertoires in COVID-19. The method was immunoSEQ multiplex PCR; TCRdb's version includes in-frame clones alone and lacks a portion of them. This sample has fewer than 400,000 clones; 70% to 90% occur once, and the top ten carry 2.5% to 3.5%. The sample taken for sequencing was peripheral blood. The receptors come from a human donor in a cohort sampled during active COVID-19. Both conserved end residues are part of each CDR3. D genes are given only for firm matches. The size of a clone is reported for some rows only, either as once, few or many, or as a class for expanded clones.

size | J | D | V | DNA | CDR3
. | TRBJ2-7 | . | TRBV10-3 | TGTGCCATCAGGACAGCCTACGAGCAGTACTTC | CAIRTAYEQYF
. | TRBJ2-1 | . | TRBV5-1 | TGCGCCAGCAGCTTGTACCAAAGACTCGCCCGTGGTGAGCAGTTCTTC | CASSLYQRLARGEQFF
once | TRBJ2-7 | . | TRBV4-1 | TGCGCCAGCAGCCACCCGGACGGTGGGGAGCCCTACGAGCAGTACTTC | CASSHPDGGEPYEQYF
once | TRBJ2-1 | TRBD1 | TRBV7-3 | TGTGCCAGCAGCCCAGGCACCGGGACAGTCGGTAGTGAGCAGTTCTTC | CASSPGTGTVGSEQFF
once | TRBJ2-2 | TRBD2 | TRBV11-2 | TGTGCCAGCAGCTTAACTAGCGGGGGGGCGAACACCGGGGAGCTGTTTTTT | CASSLTSGGANTGELFF
. | TRBJ2-7 | TRBD2 | TRBV27 | TGTGCCAGCAGTCCCCATAGACTAGCGGGAGGGACTACCTACGAGCAGTACTTC | CASSPHRLAGGTTYEQYF
. | TRBJ1-5 | . | TRBV20-1 | TGCAGTGCTAGTTTTGGTACCGAGCAGCCCCAGCATTTT | CSASFGTEQPQHF
few | TRBJ2-7 | TRBD2 | TRBV5-4 | TGTGCCAGCAGCCCCACTAGCGGCTCCTACGAGCAGTACTTC | CASSPTSGSYEQYF
. | TRBJ2-3 | TRBD2 | TRBV7-8 | TGTGCCAGCTCAGGACTAGCGGGGGGGGAAGATACGCAGTATTTT | CASSGLAGGEDTQYF
few | TRBJ1-4 | . | TRBV28 | TGTGCCAGCAGTTCGGGGAGCGCGCAGGCTAATGAAAAACTGTTTTTT | CASSSGSAQANEKLFF
. | TRBJ1-2 | TRBD1 | TRBV30 | TGTGCCTGGAGTCCACATATAACCGGACAGGACTATGGCTACACCTTC | CAWSPHITGQDYGYTF
once | TRBJ1-5 | . | TRBV19 | TGTGCCAGTAGTGTCCGGGGAGGGAATCGCAATCAGCCCCAGCATTTT | CASSVRGGNRNQPQHF
. | TRBJ2-7 | TRBD2 | TRBV29-1 | TGCAGCGTTGCCCCAGGGACTAGCCGCTACGAGCAGTACTTC | CSVAPGTSRYEQYF
. | TRBJ2-2 | . | TRBV5-5 | TGTGCCAGCAGGAGTATCAGGGGGGCCGGGGAGCTGTTTTTT | CASRSIRGAGELFF
. | TRBJ1-4 | . | TRBV2 | TGTGCCAGCAGTGTTTCGAACAGCGAAAAACTGTTTTTT | CASSVSNSEKLFF
. | TRBJ2-7 | TRBD2 | TRBV5-4 | TGTGCCAGCAGCCAAAACCCGGGACTAGCCTACGAGCAGTACTTC | CASSQNPGLAYEQYF
. | TRBJ1-6 | . | TRBV30 | TGTGCCTGGACCCGAGGGAGTAATTCACCCCTCCACTTT | CAWTRGSNSPLHF
. | TRBJ1-6 | . | TRBV30 | TGTGCCTGTAAACACAATAATTCACCCCTCCACTTT | CACKHNNSPLHF
once | TRBJ1-5 | TRBD1 | TRBV6-2/TRBV6-3 | TGTGCCAGCAGTTACTCACGGACAGGGCTGAGGCCCCAGCATTTT | CASSYSRTGLRPQHF
few | TRBJ2-4 | TRBD2 | TRBV20-1 | TGCAGTGCTAGTAATACAGCGGGAGGCCGCATTTCAGCCAAAAACATTCAGTACTTC | CSASNTAGGRISAKNIQYF
few | TRBJ2-3 | . | TRBV27 | TGTGCCAGCAGTCCTTCGCGCGGGATAGATACGCAGTATTTT | CASSPSRGIDTQYF
. | TRBJ2-7 | . | TRBV30 | TGTGCCTGTACCCCCGGGACTTCCCTATACGAGCAGTACTTC | CACTPGTSLYEQYF
few | TRBJ1-5 | . | TRBV3-1/TRBV3-2 | TGTGCCAGCAGCCAAGAATCAGGATATCAGCCCCAGCATTTT | CASSQESGYQPQHF
. | TRBJ1-6 | . | TRBV21-1 | TGTGCCAGCGGAGCCGCGGGTGAGCATAATTCACCCCTCCACTTT | CASGAAGEHNSPLHF
. | TRBJ2-7 | TRBD2 | TRBV11-3 | TGTGCCAGCAGCTTTAAGCGGGAAACCGCGCAGTACTTC | CASSFKRETAQYF
. | TRBJ1-1 | . | TRBV19 | TGTGCCAGTAGCATAGGGGACAACGCTGAAGCTTTCTTT | CASSIGDNAEAFF
. | TRBJ2-5 | . | TRBV10-1 | TGCGCCAGCCCTCCCATGCGGGAGACCCAGTACTTC | CASPPMRETQYF
. | TRBJ2-1 | . | TRBV7-2 | TGTGCCAGCAGCCCACAATCGATGGTGGGAGGTGGGAATGAGCAGTTCTTC | CASSPQSMVGGGNEQFF
. | TRBJ2-2 | . | TRBV4-1 | TGCGCCAGCAGCCAAGTTGACAGCCACAGCACCGGGGAGCTGTTTTTT | CASSQVDSHSTGELFF
. | TRBJ1-1 | . | TRBV7-2 | TGTGCCAGCAGCTTAAATGGAGGGGATGTCACTGAAGCTTTCTTT | CASSLNGGDVTEAFF
. | TRBJ2-7 | . | TRBV6-6 | TGTGCCAGCAGTTTGGACAGCCCGGTTCAGTACGAGCAGTACTTC | CASSLDSPVQYEQYF
. | TRBJ1-2 | . | TRBV5-1 | TGCGCCAGCAGCTACGACATGAACTATGGCTACACCTTC | CASSYDMNYGYTF
. | TRBJ2-4 | . | TRBV13 | TGTGCCAGCAGCTTAGGGACAGCCATTCAGTACTTC | CASSLGTAIQYF
. | TRBJ1-2 | TRBD1 | TRBV4-1 | TGCGCCAGCAGCCTCGCTCGACAGGGGAGTGGCTACACCTTC | CASSLARQGSGYTF
. | TRBJ2-7 | . | TRBV11-2 | TGTGCCAGCAGCTTAGGGGGGCCCAACTACGAGCAGTACTTC | CASSLGGPNYEQYF
. | TRBJ1-5 | . | TRBV6-1 | TGTGCCAGCAGTGAATTTGCAGGGACTTCAAATAAGGGCAATCAGCCCCAGCATTTT | CASSEFAGTSNKGNQPQHF
. | TRBJ2-5 | TRBD2 | TRBV7-2 | TGTGCCAGCAGCCCCCGGACTAGTGTTGAGACCCAGTACTTC | CASSPRTSVETQYF
. | TRBJ2-7 | TRBD1 | TRBV14 | TGTGCCAGCAGCCAAGATCGGACAGGGACTTTGGAGCAGTACTTC | CASSQDRTGTLEQYF
. | TRBJ1-2 | . | TRBV9 | TGTGCCAGCAGCGTCGGGGACGGAGGGTTATATGGCTACACCTTC | CASSVGDGGLYGYTF
. | TRBJ2-7 | . | TRBV4-1 | TGCGCCAGCAGCCAAAAGAAGACTGATAGCTCCTACGAGCAGTACTTC | CASSQKKTDSSYEQYF
. | TRBJ2-1 | TRBD2 | TRBV5-1 | TGCGCCAGCAGCCCTAGGATCCTAGCGGGAGGCCTAGTGAGCGACAATGAGCAGTTCTTC | CASSPRILAGGLVSDNEQFF
. | TRBJ2-7 | . | TRBV14 | TGTGCCAGCAGCCAAGATCTTTTGGGCGACCCCTACGAGCAGTACTTC | CASSQDLLGDPYEQYF